What follows describes a single T cell receptor (beta chain). It has no known antigen specificity. No per-base quality is available; no much larger clone lies one base away. CDR1 and CDR2, looked up from the germline V gene (reference sequence), are MNHNY and SVGAGI. From its cysteine to its phenylalanine, the CDR3 spans 15 amino acids. Only CDR3 DNA is held: 45 bases, read in frame from base 1. The V end loses 0 bases and the J end loses 6 bases, and a stretch of 14 bases separates them. This specimen comes from a study of shared clonotypes between healthy human individuals (dated by TCRdb to the early 2020s). Looking at the study overall: A few men and two women, aged 18 to 49 years, made up the cohort. Per donor, three plates each were used for CD4 naive and CD4 memory, two for CD8 naive, and one for CD8 memory. The study deeply sequenced blood TCR repertoires of five healthy adults to estimate repertoire size and the extent of clonotype sharing between individuals. Different laboratories and diverse techniques were used to prepare libraries and sequence TCR repertoires, to increase sequencing depth and limit assay-specific biases. Per donor, leukapheresis produced somewhere between about 0.94 and 9.5 billion PBMCs. Study-level results and caveats: Clonotypes shared by all four sorted-subset donors showed higher generation probabilities than non-shared clonotypes. The small number of donors limited the genetic and exposure-history diversity represented. Sampling was limited to blood, and TCR repertoires in tissue likely differ from TCR repertoires in blood. Sharing across several donors was observed for approximately 4.6% of naive CD4, over 3% of naive CD8, 2.3% of memory CD4, and around 0.44% of memory CD8 clonotypes. Incomplete sequencing was indicated by rarefaction of sorted-subset datasets, despite the large sequencing depth. Estimated clonotype richness was generally larger for naive than for memory subsets. Pairwise subsampling indicated that sequencing depth was expected to affect the degree of clonotype sharing among donors.

The donors were healthy, HIV-negative adults who had no recently reported acute infections or vaccinations. All donors were Caucasian adults living in Nashville, Tennessee, USA. Magnetic negative selection was used to enrich CD4+ T cells, after which naive cells were positively selected on CD45RA and the negative fraction became the memory subset. After blood collection by leukapheresis, PBMCs were isolated using Ficoll-Histopaque density gradient centrifugation and then cryopreserved in the vapor phase of liquid nitrogen. Analytical flow cytometry was used to check the purity and quantity of each magnetically sorted T cell population. Genomic DNA was isolated from each sorted fraction and quantified by UV absorbance on a Nanodrop 2000c. TCR CDR3 regions were amplified from genomic DNA by multiplex PCR using the deep immunoSEQ assay. Extracted genomic DNA from each cell subset was spread evenly across all wells of several immunoSEQ 96-well plates, with each plate serving as a replicate. Each replicate PCR for sorted subsets received about 220 ng genomic DNA, equal to about 29,000 T cell genomes. The purified libraries were quantified using a Qubit 3.0 fluorometer, sized with a Bioanalyzer 2100, and then quantified again using the KAPA Library Quantification kit. Every immunoSEQ 96-well plate was sequenced on a separate single-read 150-cycle Illumina NextSeq 550 flow cell. In the source study's methods: Because the immunoSEQ output held only junctional sequences and lacked quality scores, the filtering could not match the filtering applied to full-length reads. Sequences were annotated with PyIR, a Python wrapper for IgBLAST v1.9, using IMGT germline references to assign V/J genes and CDR3. Reads were removed for weak V/J assignments (E-value above 1e-6), missing CDR3, stop codons, out-of-frame junctions, or ambiguous translated residues. V3J clonotypes were defined as sequences sharing an identical inferred V gene, J gene, and CDR3 amino acid sequence. Percentage overlap between repertoires was calculated by dividing the number of shared unique clonotypes by the size of the smaller repertoire. Three approaches were used to assess repertoire richness: RTK rarefaction, the Chao1 estimator, and Recon v2.1 estimates of unobserved clonotypes. Generation probabilities were computed with OLGA for all TCRbeta clonotypes obtained by the gDNA method from four donors. TCRdb provides this immuneACCESS table in a form limited to in-frame rearrangements. Some clones are lacking; in checked studies, under half of them reflect an unresolved V gene, and why the rest are absent is not known. Clone size and the V and J calls come from that table; the DNA yielded D and trimming. The sample yields 2.5 million or so clones; more than 90% were counted once. The leading ten clones occupy about 0.13% of the sample.

The chain is made from TRBV6-6 and TRBJ1-2, with the D gene not clear enough to name. Sequencing used naive CD4+ T cells sorted from blood. Reading the label with the study, this specimen's cell subset or site is: CD45RA+ positively selected. The receptor was isolated from a man between 18 and 29 years old in good health. The CDR3 reads as follows: CASSYSTLVHDGYTF. The nucleotide sequence is given as TGTGCCAGCAGTTACTCGACGCTGGTGCATGATGGCTACACCTTC.